This T cell receptor (beta chain) stems from a study of cytomegalovirus exposure and HLA in healthy donors (dated by TCRdb to 2017 to 2019). A note on the overall study: According to an earlier analysis of several hundred of the donors, roughly 180 million T cells yielded approximately 120 million unique TCR beta sequences and approximately 300 Gb of sequence data. Donor age, sex, ethnicity and CMV serostatus were compiled together with the repertoire data. The study aimed to test whether cataloging public T cell receptors could reveal signatures of past pathogen exposure. Along with the approximately 700-subject first cohort, a separate validation cohort of over a hundred different subjects was used. An earlier analysis of several hundred of the donors applied high-throughput TCR beta sequencing to assess whether each TCR beta V gene segment acted as functional or pseudogenic. All discovery cohort repertoires had been generated using a single sequencing platform. To predict cytomegalovirus infection status, the study brought together high-throughput TCR immunosequencing, statistical association of individual TCRs with disease status, and machine learning. A later genetic analysis used genome-wide SNP genotypes for 398 of the 666 donors, treating that subset as a discovery cohort. Roughly 290 gigabases of sequencing data and approximately 91 million unique TCR sequences made up an early release that covered 500 to 700 HLA-typed donors. Among about 400 genotyped donors of the cohort, an average of approximately 220,000 unique TCR beta nucleotide sequences was sequenced per donor, of which about 20% were non-productive. About five DR-DQ haplotypes were treated as single units for association and clustering because of strong linkage in the cohort. The number of donors typed differed by locus, with about 629-630 for A, B, C, DRB1 and DQB1, about 500 for DQA1, about 610 for DPA1, and about 450 for DPB1. Using immunosequencing, the study profiled T cell repertoires from 640 or so subjects and related those repertoires to cytomegalovirus serostatus. In a later analysis, previously published TCR beta repertoires from 550 to 750 donors were re-analyzed and high-resolution HLA genotyping was added so that TCR occurrence patterns could be studied. HLA typing covered class I and class II loci at four-digit resolution. The genetic ancestry cluster associated with self-reported Caucasian donors included around four fifths of the 398 genotyped donors. Rather than using new phenotypic data, the later analysis identified candidate immune exposures from TCR beta sequences and from how often those sequences occurred across donors. What the work shows at the level of the full study, not this receptor alone: The authors suggested that the approach could potentially be generalized to other disease states and immunological phenotypes. A further reported finding was that TCR beta sequences accurately predicted the HLA-A and HLA-B alleles for most subjects in the first cohort. In vitro tests confirmed that a few of the cytomegalovirus-associated TCR beta chains recognize cytomegalovirus antigens. This cohort had only TCR beta chains sequenced, and the lack of alpha or paired-chain data limited which features could be detected. A total of some 180 TCR beta chains were listed by the study as associated with cytomegalovirus. Specific HLA alleles were associated with 15,000 to 20,000 TCR beta sequences at a false discovery rate of 0.05 in a later analysis. According to a later analysis, most CMV-associated TCR beta chains appeared to be HLA-restricted, and the HLA associations seemed to be driven largely by CMV exposure. A later analysis reported that several top co-occurrence clusters appeared linked to parvovirus B19, influenza, CMV and Epstein-Barr virus. In both the original and validation cohorts, the classifier was reported to diagnose cytomegalovirus status with high specificity and sensitivity. Most TCR sequences were observed very rarely across donors, whereas some public TCRs were present in many individuals. In an earlier analysis of some 500 of the donors, most TCR beta V segments appeared in productive rearrangements about 87% or about 30% of the time, broadly matching IMGT annotations. A cluster of highly shared sequence variants was judged likely to represent a technical artifact of the sequencing pipeline. The 87-base-pair reads could not distinguish some IMGT-functional V segments, including TRBV6-2 and TRBV6-3, so those segments were excluded. In a later analysis, HLA-associated TCR beta chains were found to be more clonally expanded and to have lower generation probabilities than equally common non-associated chains. In a later analysis, the rate of TCR association differed among HLA loci, with DRB1 alleles having the most associated TCRs and HLA-C alleles having the fewest. CMV serostatus was the only immune exposure information available for the cohort. Compared with the roughly 700-donor mean, donors in an Asian-associated ancestry cluster had fewer N-insertions in productive TCRs, according to a later genetic analysis. The earlier analysis of approximately 590 of the donors excluded roughly 17 rarely observed V segments, including chromosome 9 orphons, because counts were too low. HLA typing was unavailable for some donors at each locus, so association tests used only the typed subset. When HLA alleles, especially DR and DQ, strongly co-occurred, attributing TCR associations to individual alleles was difficult. Sequencing depth was assumed to be roughly uniform across donors in the presence/absence analyses, though that assumption may not hold. V-gene and J-gene trimming of TCR beta chains was associated with a missense DCLRE1C variant in a later genetic analysis, and the association was replicated in an independent cohort. Correlated functional status among segregating V segments might be attributable to linkage disequilibrium, but an unknown experimental factor could not be ruled out.

The protocol used for the library was the immunoSEQ multiplex PCR assay. For the multiplex PCR, a mixture combining 60 forward primers for TCR Vbeta segments and 13 reverse primers for TCR Jbeta segments was used. The CDR3 region of rearranged TCR beta genes was amplified from genomic DNA by a multiplex PCR assay. The amplified TCR beta libraries were sequenced on the Illumina HiSeq System as 87-base-pair reads. The authors' analysis ran thus. In a later analysis, tens of millions of unique TCR beta chains were counted across the 650 to 750 repertoires, and roughly 11 million of these chains were shared by at least two donors. To remove PCR and sequencing errors, raw reads were error-corrected and collapsed into unique sequences using a nearest-neighbor algorithm that merged closely related sequences. Alignment of CDR3 sequences to IMGT reference sequences was used to assign V, D and J gene segments. For a sequence to be retained, a match of at least six nucleotides to both a V gene segment and a J gene segment was required. Rearrangements were classified as productive when the CDR3 lacked stop codons and remained in frame with V and J, and all other rearrangements were classified as non-productive. CDR3 was defined by IMGT convention, running from the second conserved V-encoded cysteine to the conserved J-encoded phenylalanine. The earlier analysis of 550 to 650 of the donors excluded any sequence lacking an unambiguous match to a single V gene segment. An earlier analysis of approximately 590 of the donors called V segments functional above 56.7% productive rearrangements and segregating when the between-donor standard deviation exceeded 5%. A statistical classification framework was built to diagnose cytomegalovirus status from the catalog of TCR beta chain sequences. In a later analysis, V and J genes were assigned by comparing TCR nucleotide sequences against IMGT/GENE-DB human TR gene sequences. A later analysis assigned CDR3 sequences and most-parsimonious VDJ recombination scenarios with the TCRdist pipeline. In a later analysis, every TCR beta chain was defined by the combination of its CDR3 amino acid sequence and its V-gene family, and reads without a unique V-gene family were dropped. As a way to deal with suspected cross-contamination and a sequencing artifact, a later analysis dropped approximately 570 nucleotide sequences that were highly shared and had low generation probability. In a later analysis, a clonal expansion index for each public chain was calculated from normalized within-repertoire ranks of inferred template counts. A later analysis computed generation probabilities with a VDJ recombination model fitted to out-of-frame rearrangements, and checked the results against IGoR. A later analysis scored TCR-TCR, TCR-HLA and TCR-CMV co-occurrence with hypergeometric tests, applying a repertoire-size bias correction to TCR pairs. False discovery rates were estimated in a later analysis by permuting HLA or CMV assignments 20 times. In a later analysis, co-occurring TCRs were grouped with DBSCAN, and TCRdist sequence similarity was added when clustering was performed within HLA-allele-positive subsets. Repertoires with fewer than 30,000 or more than 120,000 public chains, plus five repertoires with anomalous nucleotide sharing, were excluded from co-occurrence clustering. This is the immuneACCESS table as TCRdb keeps it, with only in-frame sequences that have V and J called. A part of the clones is gone; compared with another copy, unresolved V genes explain less than half, and the rest is unexplained. Clonal size and the V and J genes are those of that table, whereas D and trimming came from the DNA. This sample is represented by fewer than 80,000 clones; approximately 71% of them were singletons. The top ten clones comprise around 27% of the sample.

V loses 5 bases, J loses 0 bases, and the germline ends lie 12 bases apart. The CDR3 runs 14 residues from the cysteine to the phenylalanine. The DNA shown is the 42-base CDR3, in frame from base 1. CDR1 and CDR2 (SGHNT, YYREEE) derive from the germline V gene (reference sequence). As regards this clone: Its antigen remains undetermined. Base qualities are not provided; no much larger clone lies one nucleotide away.

The cohort comprised 670 or so healthy bone marrow donors. At the time of sampling, every cohort member was nominally healthy, though immune exposures that went unrecorded were likely present. The donor was CMV seropositive and belonged to the group of 250 to 300 seropositive cohort members. Each donor provided a peripheral blood sample, and peripheral blood mononuclear cells were used for TCR beta sequencing. The Qiagen DNeasy Blood Extraction Kit was used to extract genomic DNA from the blood cell samples. This receptor was obtained from a man between 50 and 59 years old in good health and CMV-seropositive. Sequencing was performed on PBMCs. This chain joins TRBV5-4 to TRBJ2-7; the best D guess is TRBD2, with 6 bases matching. Here is the DNA: TGTGCCAGCAGTAGGGGACTGGTCTCCTACGAGCAGTACTTC. Its product reads: CASSRGLVSYEQYF.